The source of this T cell receptor beta chain is a study of T cells in Graves' hyperthyroidism and ophthalmopathy (dated 2019 in TCRdb). Background for the entire study: Peripheral blood samples were taken at the time of initial diagnosis, prior to any treatment. TCR Vbeta CDR3 sequencing of 120 to 150 peripheral blood samples (43 ophthalmopathy, about 75 hyperthyroidism and around 17 progressor patients) is reported in the paper. The study also compared thyroid tissue and blood T-cell repertoires from five or six Graves' hyperthyroidism patients. Whether ophthalmopathy could be predicted prospectively was tested in an independent validation cohort made up of about 18 hyperthyroidism patients plus 17 patients who later progressed to ophthalmopathy. Following sampling, methimazole starting at 30 mg daily was given to hyperthyroidism patients, and high-dose intravenous methylprednisolone was given to ophthalmopathy patients. To identify TCR V-J signatures that set the groups apart, the researchers used a discovery cohort of 90 to 100 patients, made up of 43 with Graves' ophthalmopathy and some 58 with stable Graves' hyperthyroidism. The 100 or so discovery patients were divided at random into training and test sets in a 7:3 ratio. Here is what the overall study found, with its caveats: No statistical method was used to set the sample size in advance, and investigators knew the group allocation. A model built on a 13 V-J signature distinguished ophthalmopathy from stable hyperthyroidism, reaching 87.88% sensitivity and about 81% specificity in cross-validation and 80%/75% in testing. Blood samples also contained most of the expanded thyroid clonotypes (frequency above 0.001), which suggests that blood repertoires may reflect thyroid immune responses. In validation, the model predicted progression to ophthalmopathy a median of roughly 6.2 months before onset, with about 70% sensitivity and roughly 77% specificity.

This clonotype showed up many times. Its antigen specificity is not known. No base quality values were provided; no much bigger clone lies one nucleotide off. Hyperthyroidism patients were newly diagnosed, with disease duration under 2 months, and aged 18 to 65 years. The study excluded patients with uncontrolled infections, other autoimmune diseases, pregnancy or lactation. Diagnoses were established on the basis of clinical symptoms, serum thyroxine and TRAb, thyroid ultrasound, and orbital computed tomography. For progressor patients, blood was drawn at the first diagnosis of hyperthyroidism, before any ophthalmopathy symptoms had appeared. Ficoll-Paque density gradient centrifugation was used to isolate PBMCs from around 10 ml of fresh peripheral blood. Patients classed as progressors first received a Graves' hyperthyroidism diagnosis and then went on to develop ophthalmopathy during follow-up. Total RNA was extracted with Trizol reagent, and quality was checked on an Agilent 2100 Bioanalyzer.

The TCR beta CDR3 regions were amplified from the RNA transcripts. The TCR CDR3 was subjected to a first round of RT-PCR using the HTBI primer set and the Qiagen OneStep RT-PCR kit. The libraries were constructed in a second round of multiplex PCR and then size-selected and purified. The libraries were sequenced on an Illumina HiSeq2000 using paired-end 100 bp reads. The paper's processing steps were these. SOAPnuke was used to process the raw data, removing reads that contained adapters or uncalled bases, had a mean Phred below 15, or lacked an exact match to the constant primer or identifier. COPE v1.2.5 was used to merge the high-quality paired reads, and each unique nucleotide sequence was defined as a clonotype. MiTCR v1.1 was used to align the clonotypes against IMGT TRBV, TRBD and TRBJ reference segments. Only V-J combinations with frequency above 0.0001, covering 99.2% of repertoires, were analysed. A TCS score was defined as the ratio between F50 (clonal expansion) and ExV (chaos), using BLOSUM62-based TCRdist between CDR3 peptides within each V-J. Welch's t-statistics and random forest reduced 450 to 600 V-J features to 10 to 15, which were used in a naive Bayes classifier (R e1071). Clones were called with MiXCR by TCRdb after fastp trimmed the public reads at Q25, and only in-frame beta chains were retained. For every CDR3 protein sequence, its rows merge into one entry that carries the most common genes and DNA. Clone size and V and J calls follow TCRdb, not the original study. Counted in this sample were 130,000 to 150,000 distinct CDR3 sequences; approximately 20% of them appeared once. 60% to 80% of the sample rests with the top ten.

The CDR3 contains 13 residues, cysteine and phenylalanine counted. Here the CDR3 DNA is all that survives: 39 bases in frame from base 1. In the germline V gene (reference sequence), CDR1 corresponds to GTSNPN and CDR2 to SVGIG. V lost 0 bases and J lost 6 bases, and the count of bases not matched to a germline gene is 5. This TCR derives from a woman between 45 and 65 years old with Graves' hyperthyroidism that later progressed to Graves' ophthalmopathy. This chain is built from TRBV30 and TRBJ2-7, with TRBD1 identical over 7 junction bases. The source material was blood. The CDR3 amino acid sequence is: CAWSVGGFPEQYF. The nucleotide sequence reads as follows: TGTGCCTGGAGTGTAGGGGGCTTTCCCGAGCAGTACTTC.